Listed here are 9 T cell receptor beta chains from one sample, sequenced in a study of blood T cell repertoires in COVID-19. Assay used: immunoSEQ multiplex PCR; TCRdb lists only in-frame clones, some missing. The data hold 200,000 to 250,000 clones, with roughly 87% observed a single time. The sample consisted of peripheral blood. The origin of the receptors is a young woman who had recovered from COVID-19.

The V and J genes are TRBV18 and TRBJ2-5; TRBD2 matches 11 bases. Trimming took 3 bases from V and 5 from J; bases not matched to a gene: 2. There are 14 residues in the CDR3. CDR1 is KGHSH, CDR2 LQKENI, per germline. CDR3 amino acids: CASSPPSGRETQYF. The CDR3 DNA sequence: TGTGCCAGCTCACCGCCTAGCGGGAGGGAGACCCAGTACTTC.

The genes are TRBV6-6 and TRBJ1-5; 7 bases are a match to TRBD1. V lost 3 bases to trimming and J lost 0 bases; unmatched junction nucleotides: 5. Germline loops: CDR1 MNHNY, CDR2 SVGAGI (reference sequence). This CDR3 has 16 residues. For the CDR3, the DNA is TGTGCCAGCAGTTATAGGACAGGAGTTAGCAATCAGCCCCAGCATTTT. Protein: CASSYRTGVSNQPQHF.

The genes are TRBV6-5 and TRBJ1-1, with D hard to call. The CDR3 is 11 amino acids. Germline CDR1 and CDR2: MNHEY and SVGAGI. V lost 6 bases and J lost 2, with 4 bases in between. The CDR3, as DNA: TGTGCCAGCAGGACTAACACTGAAGCTTTCTTT. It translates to CASRTNTEAFF.

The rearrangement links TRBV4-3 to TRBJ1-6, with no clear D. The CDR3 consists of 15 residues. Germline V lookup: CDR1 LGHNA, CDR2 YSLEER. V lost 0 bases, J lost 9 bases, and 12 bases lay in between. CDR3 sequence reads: CASSQDGDSASPLHF. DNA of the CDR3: TGCGCCAGCAGCCAAGACGGGGATTCGGCTTCACCCCTCCACTTT.

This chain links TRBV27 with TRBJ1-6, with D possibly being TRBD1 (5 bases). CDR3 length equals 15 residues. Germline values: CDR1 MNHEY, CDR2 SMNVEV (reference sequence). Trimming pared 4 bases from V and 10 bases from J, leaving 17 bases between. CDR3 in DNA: TGTGCCAGCAGTTGGGGCATCCCGTACCGATCACCCCTCCACTTT. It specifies CASSWGIPYRSPLHF.

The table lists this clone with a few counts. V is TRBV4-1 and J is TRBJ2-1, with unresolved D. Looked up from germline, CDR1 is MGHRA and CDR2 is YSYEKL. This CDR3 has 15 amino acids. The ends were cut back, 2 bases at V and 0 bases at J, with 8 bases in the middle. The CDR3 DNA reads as TGCGCCAGCAGCCAATTTCCCAGCTCCTACAATGAGCAGTTCTTC. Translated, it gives CASSQFPSSYNEQFF.

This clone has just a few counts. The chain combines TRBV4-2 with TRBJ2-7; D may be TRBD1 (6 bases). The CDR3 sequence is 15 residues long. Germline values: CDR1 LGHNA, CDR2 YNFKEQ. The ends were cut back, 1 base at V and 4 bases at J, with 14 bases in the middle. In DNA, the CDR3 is TGTGCCAGCAGCCAAGTACAGGGTGGTGGATACGAGCAGTACTTC. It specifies CASSQVQGGGYEQYF.

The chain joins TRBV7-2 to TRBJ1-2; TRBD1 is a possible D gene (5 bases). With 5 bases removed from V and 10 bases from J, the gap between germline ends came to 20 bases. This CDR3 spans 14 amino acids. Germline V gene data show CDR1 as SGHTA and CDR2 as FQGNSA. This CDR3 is CASSGALGVRDYTF. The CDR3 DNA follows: TGTGCCAGCAGCGGGGCGTTAGGTGTCAGAGACTACACCTTC.

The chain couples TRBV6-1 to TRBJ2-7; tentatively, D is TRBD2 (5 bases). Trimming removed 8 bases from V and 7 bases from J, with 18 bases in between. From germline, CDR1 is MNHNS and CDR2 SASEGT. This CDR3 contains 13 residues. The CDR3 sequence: CASGAAPTGEQYF. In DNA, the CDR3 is TGTGCCAGCGGTGCAGCCCCTACGGGAGAGCAGTACTTC.